The present T cell receptor beta chain was sequenced within a study of multiple sclerosis patients with progressive multifocal leukoencephalopathy. This clone was detected only a few times. The CDR3 sequence is 13 residues long. Germline values: CDR1 SGHTA, CDR2 FQGTGA. Trimming removed 1 base at V and 8 bases at J, with 6 bases between. As for time point: time of PML onset. Natalizumab-treated patients developed PML between roughly 16 and 60 months into natalizumab therapy. Prior interferon beta treatment was universal, and the PML patients were all female. The protocol was immunoSEQ multiplex PCR, while the TCRdb copy is restricted to in-frame clones and leaves out a portion. Here the sample spans approximately 29,000 clones, more than 70% being singletons.

This specimen consisted of PBMCs, obtained from a patient treated with natalizumab. The receptor was isolated from a woman in her twenties or thirties with progressive multifocal leukoencephalopathy. This rearrangement joins TRBV7-3 to TRBJ1-6; D ambiguous. The CDR3 region has the DNA TGTGCCAGCAGCTTAATGGGCGATTCACCCCTCCACTTT. Its translation: CASSLMGDSPLHF. The full variable domain, completed using reference TRBV7-3 and TRBJ1-6, is GAGVSQTPSNKVTEKGKYVELRCDPISGHTALYWYRQSLGQGPEFLIYFQGTGAADDSGLPNDRFFAVRPEGSVSTLKIQRTERGDSAVYLCASSLMGDSPLHFGNGTRLTVT.